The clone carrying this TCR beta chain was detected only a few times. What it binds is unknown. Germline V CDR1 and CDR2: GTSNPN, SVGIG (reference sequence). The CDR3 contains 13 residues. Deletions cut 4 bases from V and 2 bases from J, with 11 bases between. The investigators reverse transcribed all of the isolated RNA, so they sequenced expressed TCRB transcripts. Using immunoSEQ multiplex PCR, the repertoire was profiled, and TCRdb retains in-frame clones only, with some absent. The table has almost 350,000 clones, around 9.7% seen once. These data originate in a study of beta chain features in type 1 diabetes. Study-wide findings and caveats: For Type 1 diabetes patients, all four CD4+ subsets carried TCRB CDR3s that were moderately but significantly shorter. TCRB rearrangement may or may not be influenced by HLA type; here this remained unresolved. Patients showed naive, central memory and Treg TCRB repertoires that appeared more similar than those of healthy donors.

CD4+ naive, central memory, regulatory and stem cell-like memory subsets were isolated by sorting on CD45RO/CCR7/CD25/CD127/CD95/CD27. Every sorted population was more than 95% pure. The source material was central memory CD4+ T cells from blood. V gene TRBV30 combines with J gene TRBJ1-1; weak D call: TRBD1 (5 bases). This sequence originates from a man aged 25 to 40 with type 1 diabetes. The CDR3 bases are TGTGCCTGGACTCCGGGGGTCAACACTGAAGCTTTCTTT. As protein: CAWTPGVNTEAFF. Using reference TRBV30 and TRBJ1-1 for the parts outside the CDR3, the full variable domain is SQTIHQWPATLVQPVGSPLSLECTVEGTSNPNLYWYRQAAGRGLQLLFYSVGIGQISSEVPQNLSASRPQDRQFILSSKKLLLSDSGFYLCAWTPGVNTEAFFGQGTRLTVV.